Below are 20 T cell receptor beta chains sequenced from a single sample in a study of T cells expressing NK-cell markers. TCRdb derives one entry per CDR3 protein from the 5' RACE reads, leaving out DNA. Here the sample table reports a few hundred thousand distinct CDR3 sequences. The sequenced sample was blood T cells: a sorted CD56 or NKG2C T cell subset, CD4+ or CD8+ T cells, or bulk PBMC T cells (not recorded which). These receptors were collected from a young man in good health.

The rearrangement links TRBV25-1 to TRBJ2-3; no DNA is available, so the TRBD2 call from TCRdb remains unchecked. This CDR3 contains 13 residues. Germline assignment: CDR1 MGHDK and CDR2 SYGVNS. CDR3 protein: CASSRELTDTQYF.

CDR3: CASSLEENSNQPQHF. The J gene is TRBJ1-5, the V gene TRBV12-3 or TRBV12-4. This CDR3 region has 15 residues.

The chain combines TRBV20-1 with TRBJ2-5; there is no DNA to check the TCRdb D call of TRBD1. Germline V gives CDR1 DFQATT, CDR2 SNEGSKA (reference sequence). The CDR3 sequence is 13 residues long. The CDR3: CSARGGQGQTQYF.

This chain links TRBV13 with TRBJ2-7; as DNA is missing, the TRBD1 call by TCRdb cannot be tested. This CDR3 is 14 amino acids long. Germline CDR1 reads PRHDT; CDR2 reads FYEKMQ (reference sequence). This CDR3 reads CASSSTGSAREQYF.

This sequence joins TRBV25-1 and TRBJ1-1. The CDR3 runs to 14 residues. Germline V gene sequence: CDR1 MGHDK, CDR2 SYGVNS. CDR3 in amino acids: CASSVSVGRTEAFF. The full variable domain, completed using reference TRBV25-1 and TRBJ1-1, is EADIYQTPRYLVIGTGKKITLECSQTMGHDKMYWYQQDPGMELHLIHYSYGVNSTEKGDLSSESTVSRIRTEHFPLTLESARPSHTSQYLCASSVSVGRTEAFFGQGTRLTVV.

This chain joins TRBV3-1 and TRBJ1-1; the TRBD1 assignment by TCRdb is unverifiable without DNA. The germline V gene has CDR1 LGHDT and CDR2 YNNKEL (reference sequence). The CDR3 has 13 amino acids. The chain's CDR3 is CASSQSRRTEAFF.

The CDR3 loop is CASSLRRVGELFF. The chain recombines TRBV12-3 or TRBV12-4 with TRBJ2-2. The CDR3 contains 13 residues.

The genes are TRBV29-1 and TRBJ2-1; as DNA is missing, the TRBD2 call by TCRdb cannot be tested. The germline V gene has CDR1 SQVTM and CDR2 ANQGSEA. This CDR3 has 13 amino acids. The CDR3 protein is CSVRLAGSGEQFF.

The chain uses TRBV6-1 and TRBJ1-5. The germline gives CDR1 MNHNS, CDR2 SASEGT. This CDR3 region has 11 residues. The CDR3 region is CASSDSGPQHF.

The CDR3: CASSLAPDRAHEQYF. The rearrangement links TRBV12-3 or TRBV12-4 to TRBJ2-7; the TCRdb D gene call, TRBD1, has no DNA to confirm it. This CDR3 comprises 15 residues.

The CDR3 here is CASSQDAASGRAVDTQYF. The chain combines TRBV3-1 with TRBJ2-3; the D call from TCRdb, TRBD2, cannot be confirmed without DNA. This CDR3 is 18 amino acids long. Per germline, CDR1 LGHDT and CDR2 YNNKEL (reference sequence).

The CDR3 here is CASSTNGATEAFF. The rearrangement uses TRBV6-1 and TRBJ1-1; the D call of TRBD1 rests on TCRdb alone, since no DNA is present to check it. The CDR3 length is 13 residues. The germline CDR1 and CDR2 sequences are MNHNS and SASEGT.

The V gene is TRBV5-4, the J gene TRBJ2-1; TCRdb's D gene call, TRBD2, goes unchecked for lack of DNA. Per the germline V gene, CDR1 is SGHNT and CDR2 is YYREEE (reference sequence). The CDR3 has 16 residues. The CDR3 region is CASSLKAGVGYNEQFF.

The CDR3 loop is CASRKGGGDTEAFF. The gene calls are TRBV12-3 or TRBV12-4 and TRBJ1-1; TCRdb names TRBD1, which stays unverified in the absence of DNA. The CDR3 has 14 residues.

The V call is TRBV27, the J call TRBJ2-1. The CDR3 has 13 residues. Germline CDR1 reads MNHEY; CDR2 reads SMNVEV (reference sequence). This chain's CDR3 is CASSFGLNNEQFF.

This sequence joins TRBV15 and TRBJ1-5; TCRdb indicates TRBD1, and absent DNA this call remains unverified. In germline, CDR1 is LNHNV, CDR2 YYDKDF (reference sequence). This CDR3 spans 15 amino acids. The CDR3 here is CATSRRGSGNQPQHF.

V is TRBV3-1 and J is TRBJ2-5; TCRdb returns TRBD2, unconfirmable since there is no DNA. Germline lookup yields CDR1 LGHDT and CDR2 YNNKEL (reference sequence). The CDR3 covers 15 residues. CDR3 protein: CASSHYFSLEGDQYF.

The V call is TRBV7-2, the J call TRBJ2-3; TCRdb's D gene call, TRBD1, goes unchecked for lack of DNA. CDR3 length: 15 residues. In germline, CDR1 is SGHTA, CDR2 FQGNSA. This chain's CDR3 is CASSWRQPDTDTQYF.

The rearrangement links TRBV24-1 to TRBJ2-3; no DNA is available, so the TRBD1 call from TCRdb remains unchecked. Per the germline V gene, CDR1 is KGHDR and CDR2 is SFDVKD. The CDR3 loop spans 15 amino acids. The CDR3 reads CATSERGTVTDTQYF.

The CDR3 sequence is CASSLSGPNYNEQFF. This sequence joins TRBV7-8 and TRBJ2-1. Germline V gives CDR1 SGHVS, CDR2 FQNEAQ. The CDR3 spans 15 residues.